These T cell receptor beta chains were read from a single sample in a study of neoadjuvant anti-PD-1 for oral cavity cancer. Libraries were prepared by immunoSEQ multiplex PCR; TCRdb keeps only in-frame clonotypes and omits some of them. The table has 72,000 or so clones, about 90% seen once. Sequenced here: PBMCs, sampled after nivolumab (anti-PD-1) treatment. The receptors here all came from a person aged 35-79 years with oral cavity squamous cell carcinoma. The CDR3 runs from the conserved cysteine through the conserved F or W. The D gene is left open where the match is weak. Not all rows give a size; the values are once, few, many and, for expanded clones, a class.

TRBV7-8,TRBJ2-5,-,-,CASSLGLREGKTQYF,TGTGCCAGCAGCTTAGGTCTTAGAGAGGGAAAGACCCAGTACTTC
TRBV15,TRBJ2-7,-,-,CATSRDPAGGLSYEQYF,TGTGCCACCAGCAGAGATCCAGCCGGCGGGCTATCCTACGAGCAGTACTTC
TRBV2,TRBJ2-1,once,-,CASSLGHLTYNEQFF,TGTGCCAGCAGTCTGGGACACTTGACCTACAATGAGCAGTTCTTC
TRBV6-6,TRBJ1-1,-,-,CASSRPGTSNTEAFF,TGTGCCAGCAGCCGTCCCGGGACATCCAACACTGAAGCTTTCTTT
TRBV7-3,TRBJ1-2,once,TRBD1,CASSYPGQGVYGYTF,TGTGCCAGCAGCTACCCGGGACAGGGAGTCTATGGCTACACCTTC
TRBV11-2,TRBJ1-1,-,-,CASSGLDSMNTEAFF,TGTGCCAGCAGCGGACTGGACAGCATGAACACTGAAGCTTTCTTT
TRBV5-1,TRBJ2-7,-,TRBD2,CASSLVASGSSYEQYF,TGCGCCAGCAGCTTGGTCGCTAGCGGGAGCTCCTACGAGCAGTACTTC
TRBV6-1,TRBJ1-1,-,-,CASSEGAGGYTEAFF,TGTGCCAGCAGTGAAGGGGCAGGCGGATACACTGAAGCTTTCTTT
TRBV30,TRBJ1-1,-,TRBD1,CAWSAQGSGNVF,TGTGCCTGGAGTGCACAGGGGTCGGGTAACGTCTTT
TRBV30,TRBJ1-4,-,-,CAWSVFGNEKLFF,TGTGCCTGGAGTGTATTCGGGAATGAAAAACTGTTTTTT
TRBV5-5,TRBJ1-2,once,-,CASSLGRGNYGYTF,TGTGCCAGCAGCTTGGGACGGGGAAACTATGGCTACACCTTC
TRBV4-1,TRBJ2-3,-,-,CASSQDAWDDTDTQYF,TGCGCCAGCAGCCAAGATGCCTGGGACGACACAGATACGCAGTATTTT
TRBV30,TRBJ2-5,-,-,CAWAVTGRGETQYF,TGTGCCTGGGCGGTTACAGGGCGGGGGGAGACCCAGTACTTC
TRBV29-1,TRBJ1-2,-,-,CSVELTAYGYTF,TGCAGCGTTGAATTGACCGCCTATGGCTACACCTTC
TRBV4-1,TRBJ2-7,once,-,CASSQDPVRRVAYEQYF,TGCGCCAGCAGCCAAGATCCGGTCAGGCGGGTTGCCTACGAGCAGTACTTC
TRBV25-1,TRBJ2-3,-,-,CASSVLGKTDTQYF,TGTGCCAGCAGTGTCCTGGGAAAGACAGATACGCAGTATTTT
TRBV7-2,TRBJ2-7,-,TRBD2,CASSLGGMAGVYEQYF,TGTGCCAGCAGCTTAGGGGGAATGGCGGGGGTCTACGAGCAGTACTTC
TRBV7-2,TRBJ2-3,-,TRBD2,CASSWTSGGTDTQYF,TGTGCCAGCAGCTGGACTAGCGGGGGCACAGATACGCAGTATTTT
TRBV7-8,TRBJ2-5,-,TRBD1,CASSRPGTGRQETQYF,TGTGCCAGCAGCCGGCCCGGGACAGGGAGGCAAGAGACCCAGTACTTC
TRBV2,TRBJ2-5,-,-,CASSERQGETQYF,TGTGCCAGCAGTGAAAGACAAGGAGAGACCCAGTACTTC
TRBV27,TRBJ2-6,-,-,CASSKPTGSGANVLTF,TGTGCCAGCAGTAAACCAACAGGGTCTGGGGCCAACGTCCTGACTTTC
TRBV5-5,TRBJ2-5,-,TRBD2,CASSLETSDRPGTQYF,TGTGCCAGCAGCTTGGAGACTAGCGACCGCCCTGGGACCCAGTACTTC
TRBV19,TRBJ2-2,-,TRBD1,CASSTGPGQGLNTGELFF,TGTGCCAGTAGTACCGGGCCGGGACAGGGGCTGAACACCGGGGAGCTGTTTTTT
TRBV9,TRBJ1-2,-,TRBD1,CASSVATGDSDNYGYTF,TGTGCCAGCAGCGTAGCTACGGGGGACAGTGATAACTATGGCTACACCTTC
TRBV5-1,TRBJ2-5,-,TRBD2,CASSSGLAEETQYF,TGCGCCAGCAGCTCCGGACTAGCGGAAGAGACCCAGTACTTC
TRBV7-3,TRBJ2-3,-,TRBD2,CASSPGRAGGQGTDTQYF,TGTGCCAGCAGCCCCGGGAGGGCGGGAGGGCAAGGCACAGATACGCAGTATTTT
TRBV6-5,TRBJ2-7,-,TRBD2,CASSRTSSYEQYF,TGTGCCAGCAGCAGGACTAGCTCCTACGAGCAGTACTTC
TRBV5-1,TRBJ1-1,-,-,CASSLDRDTEAFF,TGCGCCAGCAGCTTGGATAGGGACACCGAAGCTTTCTTT
TRBV19,TRBJ2-5,-,TRBD2,CASSIAGGREETQYF,TGTGCCAGTAGTATAGCGGGGGGTCGGGAGGAGACCCAGTACTTC
TRBV7-3,TRBJ1-5,-,-,CASSLMWGQPQHF,TGTGCCAGCAGCTTAATGTGGGGTCAGCCCCAGCATTTT
TRBV5-1,TRBJ1-1,-,-,CASSWDTLNTEAFF,TGCGCCAGCAGCTGGGACACGCTGAACACTGAAGCTTTCTTT
TRBV10-3,TRBJ1-2,-,-,CAISLRAGNYGYTF,TGTGCCATCAGCCTAAGGGCAGGGAACTATGGCTACACCTTC
TRBV6-1,TRBJ1-4,-,-,CASMGDGVSVGLFF,TGTGCCAGCATGGGGGACGGGGTCAGCGTCGGACTGTTTTTT
TRBV27,TRBJ2-5,-,-,CASSNWGGETQYF,TGTGCCAGCAGCAACTGGGGCGGGGAGACCCAGTACTTC
TRBV27,TRBJ2-2,-,TRBD1,CASRTRLNRGQGELFF,TGTGCCAGCAGAACCCGACTCAACAGGGGGCAAGGGGAGCTGTTTTTT
TRBV10-3,TRBJ1-1,once,-,CAISESNRMNTEAFF,TGTGCCATCAGTGAGTCGAACAGGATGAACACTGAAGCTTTCTTT
TRBV30,TRBJ1-1,-,-,CAWSRSAEAFF,TGTGCCTGGAGTAGGTCGGCAGAAGCTTTCTTT
TRBV2,TRBJ1-1,-,-,CASTGYQGLEAFF,TGTGCCAGCACGGGATATCAAGGGTTGGAAGCTTTCTTT
TRBV30,TRBJ1-1,few,-,CAWEVRRAFF,TGTGCCTGGGAAGTTCGAAGAGCTTTCTTT
TRBV7-9,TRBJ2-6,-,-,CASSLVVPATDSGANVLTF,TGTGCCAGCAGCTTAGTGGTTCCGGCTACGGACTCTGGGGCCAACGTCCTGACTTTC
TRBV30,TRBJ1-5,-,-,CAWSAGEGGQPQHF,TGTGCCTGGAGTGCAGGGGAAGGAGGGCAGCCCCAGCATTTT
TRBV19,TRBJ2-5,-,-,CASSMGGHEQTQYF,TGTGCCAGTAGTATGGGGGGGCACGAGCAGACCCAGTACTTC
TRBV6-1,TRBJ1-1,-,-,CASSGPGVPEAFF,TGTGCCAGCAGTGGTCCTGGGGTCCCTGAAGCTTTCTTT
TRBV6-5,TRBJ2-7,-,TRBD2,CASSSREGGEQYF,TGTGCCAGCAGTTCAAGGGAGGGCGGCGAGCAGTACTTC
TRBV6-1,TRBJ2-7,-,TRBD2,CAIARTSGNYEQYF,TGTGCCATCGCCCGGACTAGCGGTAATTACGAGCAGTACTTC
TRBV6-5,TRBJ1-2,-,-,CASSYLWAGQYGYTF,TGTGCCAGCAGTTACCTCTGGGCAGGGCAATATGGCTACACCTTC
TRBV10-3,TRBJ2-7,-,-,CAIRQFSFHEQYF,TGTGCCATCAGGCAGTTTAGCTTCCACGAGCAGTACTTC
TRBV11-2,TRBJ1-4,-,-,CASSLVRDEKLFF,TGTGCCAGCAGCTTAGTACGGGATGAAAAACTGTTTTTT
TRBV2,TRBJ2-7,-,-,CASSELGTAYEQYF,TGTGCCAGCAGTGAACTCGGGACGGCCTACGAGCAGTACTTC
TRBV5-1,TRBJ1-2,-,-,CASSLEWAEYGYTF,TGCGCCAGCAGCTTGGAGTGGGCTGAGTATGGCTACACCTTC
TRBV5-5,TRBJ2-3,-,-,CASSLAWHGGTQYF,TGTGCCAGCAGCTTGGCCTGGCACGGGGGAACGCAGTATTTT
TRBV7-8,TRBJ2-7,-,TRBD1,CASSLVQGEPYEQYF,TGTGCCAGCAGCTTAGTACAGGGGGAACCCTACGAGCAGTACTTC
TRBV5-4,TRBJ1-2,-,-,CASSLDGTYGYTF,TGTGCCAGCAGCTTGGACGGGACTTATGGCTACACCTTC
TRBV6-6,TRBJ2-3,-,TRBD2,CASQVTSGRTDTQYF,TGTGCCAGCCAAGTAACTAGCGGACGCACAGATACGCAGTATTTT
TRBV7-9,TRBJ2-2,-,-,CASSFFPGELFF,TGTGCCAGCAGCTTCTTCCCCGGGGAGCTGTTTTTT
TRBV15,TRBJ1-5,-,-,CATSRARVEPQHF,TGTGCCACCAGCAGAGCAAGAGTTGAGCCCCAGCATTTT
TRBV6-1,TRBJ1-1,-,-,CASSLQQNTEAFF,TGTGCCAGCAGTCTACAGCAGAACACTGAAGCTTTCTTT
TRBV28,TRBJ1-2,few,TRBD1,CASSNRGYGYTF,TGTGCCAGCAGTAACAGGGGCTATGGCTACACCTTC